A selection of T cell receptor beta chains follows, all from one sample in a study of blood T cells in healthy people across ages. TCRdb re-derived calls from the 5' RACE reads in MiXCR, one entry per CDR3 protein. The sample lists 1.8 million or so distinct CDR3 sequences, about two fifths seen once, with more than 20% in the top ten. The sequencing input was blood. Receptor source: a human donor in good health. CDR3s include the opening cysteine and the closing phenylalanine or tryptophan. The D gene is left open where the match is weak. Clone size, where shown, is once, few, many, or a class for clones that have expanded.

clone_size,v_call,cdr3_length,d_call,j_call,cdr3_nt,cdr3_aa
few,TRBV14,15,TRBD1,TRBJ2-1,TGTGCCAGCAGCCACCGGGACAGGGAGTACAATGAGCAGTTCTTC,CASSHRDREYNEQFF
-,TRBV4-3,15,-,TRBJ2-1,TGCGCCAGCAGCCATGAACCAGGGGTCCACAATGAGCAGTTCTTC,CASSHEPGVHNEQFF
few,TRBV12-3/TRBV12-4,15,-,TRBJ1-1,TGTGCCAGCAGTTTATTTCACGGGTCCAACACTGAAGCTTTCTTT,CASSLFHGSNTEAFF
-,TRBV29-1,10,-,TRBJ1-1,TGCAGCGTTGTCGGACTTGAAGCTTTCTTT,CSVVGLEAFF
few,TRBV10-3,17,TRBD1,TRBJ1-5,TGTGCCATCAGTGAGTCCCCGGACAGGCCCACCGATCAGCCCCAGCATTTT,CAISESPDRPTDQPQHF
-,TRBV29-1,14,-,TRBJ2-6,TGCAGCGTTGATTCCGGTCCTGGGGCCAACGTCCTGACTTTC,CSVDSGPGANVLTF
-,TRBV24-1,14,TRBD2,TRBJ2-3,TGTGCCACCAGTGATTGGACTAGGACAGATACGCAGTATTTT,CATSDWTRTDTQYF
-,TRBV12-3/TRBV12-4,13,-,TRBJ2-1,TGTGCCAGCAGTCTCGGGGCGTTCAATGAGCAGTTCTTC,CASSLGAFNEQFF
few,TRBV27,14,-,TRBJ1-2,TGTGCCAGCAGAAACGACGGTAAAAACTATGGCTACACCTTC,CASRNDGKNYGYTF
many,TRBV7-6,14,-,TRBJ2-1,TGTGCCAGCAGCTTAGAACGGACCTACAATGAGCAGTTCTTC,CASSLERTYNEQFF
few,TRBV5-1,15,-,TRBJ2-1,TGCGCCAGCAGCCAGGGTAGTCGGTCCTACAATGAGCAGTTCTTC,CASSQGSRSYNEQFF
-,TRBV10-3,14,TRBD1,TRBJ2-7,TGTGCCATCAGCCGCCGGGACAGGGGTTACGAGCAGTACTTC,CAISRRDRGYEQYF
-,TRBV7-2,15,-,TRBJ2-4,TGTGCCAGCAGCTTAAGGACAGGCACGTCGGGAGAGCAGTACTTC,CASSLRTGTSGEQYF
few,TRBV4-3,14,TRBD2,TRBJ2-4,TGCGCCAGCAGCCAAGAAGCTCTAGCGGGGGTTCAGTACTTC,CASSQEALAGVQYF
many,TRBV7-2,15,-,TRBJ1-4,TGTGCCAGCAGCTTAGCCGGGGGATTCCAAGAAAAACTGTTTTTT,CASSLAGGFQEKLFF
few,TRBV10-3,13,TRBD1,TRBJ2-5,TGTGCCACCTCGGACAGGGGGCGAGAGACCCAGTACTTC,CATSDRGRETQYF
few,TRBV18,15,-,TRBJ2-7,TGTGCCAGCTCATCGTCCGGGACCCAAACCTACGAGCAGTACTTC,CASSSSGTQTYEQYF
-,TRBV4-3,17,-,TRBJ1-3,TGCGCCAGCAGCCCCGGCTTTGGCCCCACCTCTGGAAACACCATATATTTT,CASSPGFGPTSGNTIYF
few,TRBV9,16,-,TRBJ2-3,TGTGCCAGCAGCGTAGCTGCTTGGGGAAGCACAGATACGCAGTATTTT,CASSVAAWGSTDTQYF
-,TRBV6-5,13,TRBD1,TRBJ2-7,TGTGCCAGCAGTTACTACAGGGGGCGAGAGCAGTACTTC,CASSYYRGREQYF
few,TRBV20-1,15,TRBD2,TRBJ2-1,TGCAGTGCTAACATAGCGGGGGCGGGCTACAATGAGCAGTTCTTC,CSANIAGAGYNEQFF
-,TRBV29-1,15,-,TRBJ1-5,TGCAGCGTTGCCCCAGGGCAAAATAGCAATCAGCCCCAGCATTTT,CSVAPGQNSNQPQHF
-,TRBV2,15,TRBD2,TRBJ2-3,TGTGCCAGCACCACGGGGGGGCCGGGAACAGATACGCAGTATTTT,CASTTGGPGTDTQYF
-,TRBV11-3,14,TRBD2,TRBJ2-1,TGTGCCAGCAGCCTAGGTCGGACTAGCGTTGAGCAGTTCTTC,CASSLGRTSVEQFF
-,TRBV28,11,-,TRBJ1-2,TGTGCCAGCAACAACAACTATGGCTACACCTTC,CASNNNYGYTF
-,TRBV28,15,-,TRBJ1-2,TGTGCCAGCAGTTTCGTACAGGGCGCCCTTTGGGGCTACACCTTC,CASSFVQGALWGYTF
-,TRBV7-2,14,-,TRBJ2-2,TGTGCCAGCAGCTTAAGGGCCCTCACCGGGGAGCTGTTTTTT,CASSLRALTGELFF
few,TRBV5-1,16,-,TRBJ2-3,TGCGCCAGCAGCTTGGACGGATCTCTAAGCACAGATACGCAGTATTTT,CASSLDGSLSTDTQYF
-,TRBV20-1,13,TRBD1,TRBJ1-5,TGCAGTGCTAGAGATCTTGGACAGGGGCCCCAGCATTTT,CSARDLGQGPQHF
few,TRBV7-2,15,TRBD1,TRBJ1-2,TGTGCCAGCAGCTTAGATCCCAGGGGGATCTATGGCTACACCTTC,CASSLDPRGIYGYTF
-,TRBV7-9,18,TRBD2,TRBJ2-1,TGTGCCAGCAGCTTAGCCCGCGGGGGCGGGGGGCCGCTCAATGAGCAGTTCTTC,CASSLARGGGGPLNEQFF
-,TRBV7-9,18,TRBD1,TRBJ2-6,TGTGCCAACGGGGACAGGGAGGATCCCAGCTCTGGGGCCAACGTCCTGACTTTC,CANGDREDPSSGANVLTF
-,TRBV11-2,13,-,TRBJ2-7,TGTGCCAGCAGCTTAGATTGGGCATACGAGCAGTACTTC,CASSLDWAYEQYF
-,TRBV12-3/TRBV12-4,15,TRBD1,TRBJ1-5,TGTGCCAGCAGTTTAGGGGACAGGGCCAATCAGCCCCAGCATTTT,CASSLGDRANQPQHF
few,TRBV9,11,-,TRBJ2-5,TGTGCCAGCAACTCCGGAGGGACCCAGTACTTC,CASNSGGTQYF
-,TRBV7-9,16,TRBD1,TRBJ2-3,TGTGCCAGCAGCCTTCGCGGGACAGGGTTAGGCCCTACGCAGTATTTT,CASSLRGTGLGPTQYF
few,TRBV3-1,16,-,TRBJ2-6,TGTGCCAGCGAAAGGGGCAGAGGGCCTGGGGCCAACGTCCTGACTTTC,CASERGRGPGANVLTF
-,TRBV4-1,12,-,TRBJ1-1,TGCGCCAGCAGTATGACGGATACTGAAGCTTTCTTT,CASSMTDTEAFF
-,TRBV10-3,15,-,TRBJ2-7,TGTGCCATCATTATACAGGGACCGCTGGGTATAGAGCAGTACTTC,CAIIIQGPLGIEQYF
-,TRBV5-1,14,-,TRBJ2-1,TGCGCCAGCAGCTTGACCCAGGGGGGAATTGGGCAGTTCTTC,CASSLTQGGIGQFF
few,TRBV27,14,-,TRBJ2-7,TGTGCCAGCAGTTTTTATGCAGGGAACTACGAGCAGTACTTC,CASSFYAGNYEQYF
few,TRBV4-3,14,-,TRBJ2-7,TGCGCCAGCAGCCATAGTCGGAAGACCTACGAGCAGTACTTC,CASSHSRKTYEQYF
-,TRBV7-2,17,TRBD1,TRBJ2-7,TGTGCCAGCAGCTTAGGTGGCAGGGGGCACCTATACAATGAGCAGTACTTC,CASSLGGRGHLYNEQYF
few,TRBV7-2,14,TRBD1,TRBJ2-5,TGTGCCAGCAGCGCCCGGACAGGGAGGGAGACCCAGTACTTC,CASSARTGRETQYF
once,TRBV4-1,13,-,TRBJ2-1,TGCGCCAGCAGCCAAGTAGACGCCAATGAGCAGTTCTTC,CASSQVDANEQFF
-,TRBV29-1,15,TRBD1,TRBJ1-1,TGCAGCGTGAAGCAGATAGGGACAGGGGGCACTGAAGCTTTCTTT,CSVKQIGTGGTEAFF
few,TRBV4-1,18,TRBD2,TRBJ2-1,TGCGCCAGCAGCCAAGGCCCACTAGCGGGATTAGCCTACAATGAGCAGTTCTTC,CASSQGPLAGLAYNEQFF
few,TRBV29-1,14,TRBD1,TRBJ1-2,TGCAGCGTTGAGACAGGGGGATTCGTATATGGCTACACCTTC,CSVETGGFVYGYTF
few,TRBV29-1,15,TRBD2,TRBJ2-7,TGCAGCGTTGAAGATCCTAGCGGGGAGGTGTCGGAGCAGTACTTC,CSVEDPSGEVSEQYF
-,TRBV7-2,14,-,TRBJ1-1,TGTGCCAGCAGCTTAATGGCACAGAACGCTGAGGCTTTCTTT,CASSLMAQNAEAFF
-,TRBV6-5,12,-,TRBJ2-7,TGTGCCAGCAAAGCAGCCTCCTACGAGCAGTACTTC,CASKAASYEQYF